This entry lists 30 T cell receptor beta chains sequenced from one sample in a study of molecular identifiers for immune sequencing clone quantification. TCRdb re-called the PCR reads through MiXCR, storing one row per CDR3 protein. The sample consists of more than 550,000 distinct CDR3 sequences, roughly 23% of them appearing once. The sequencing input was naive CD8+ T cells from blood, with Jurkat cell RNA spiked in. The sample's subset: FACS-sorted CD8+CD4-CCR7+CD45RA+ naive T cells. These receptors came from a human donor in good health. Some libraries in this study had Jurkat cell RNA spiked in.

This clonotype occurred many times. The chain couples TRBV20-1 to TRBJ2-7; D is possibly TRBD1 (6 bases). This CDR3 spans 14 amino acids. Germline values: CDR1 DFQATT, CDR2 SNEGSKA (reference sequence). Trimming cost V 3 bases and J 3 bases, with 15 bases left between them. In nucleotides, the CDR3 is TGCAGTGCTAGTCGCAAGGACAGACTCTACGAGCAGTACTTC. Its translation is CSASRKDRLYEQYF.

In this sample, this clonotype turned up many times. The J gene is TRBJ2-7, the V gene TRBV6-5, with 7 bases matching TRBD1. V gave up 2 bases and J gave up 3 bases; unmatched junction bases: 4. The CDR3 is 14 residues long. Germline V lookup: CDR1 MNHEY, CDR2 SVGAGI. The CDR3 here is CASSYGDSLYEQYF. DNA for the CDR3: TGTGCCAGCAGTTACGGGGACAGTCTCTACGAGCAGTACTTC.

This clonotype has just a few counts. The chain is built from TRBV12-3 or TRBV12-4 and TRBJ1-6, with no clear D. The CDR3 extends over 15 amino acids. V lost 3 bases, J lost 9 bases, and 15 bases lay in between. CDR3: CASSFGPENGSPLHF. In DNA, the CDR3 is TGTGCCAGCAGTTTCGGGCCAGAAAATGGTTCACCCCTCCACTTT.

In its sample, this clonotype was seen many times. This sequence joins TRBV4-2 and TRBJ2-2; D is uncertain. The V end was cut by 0 bases, the J end by 5 bases, with 16 bases between. Looked up from germline, CDR1 is LGHNA and CDR2 is YNFKEQ. CDR3 length: 17 amino acids. CDR3 sequence: CASSQDFGSALTGELFF. The CDR3, as DNA: TGTGCCAGCAGCCAAGATTTCGGCAGTGCCTTGACCGGGGAGCTGTTTTTT.

This clonotype was seen only a few times. The CDR3 nucleotides read TGTGCCAGCAGTTACCGGTTGGCAGGGGAAAGGGTACGGGAGCCCCAGCATTTT. This translates into CASSYRLAGERVREPQHF. The chain joins TRBV6-2 or TRBV6-3 to TRBJ1-5; D is perhaps TRBD1 (6 bases). CDR3 size: 18 residues. The germline gives CDR1 MNHEY, CDR2 SVGEGT. V lost 2 bases to trimming and J lost 8 bases, with 25 bases between them.

The table lists this clonotype with many counts. The chain is built from TRBV3-1 and TRBJ2-7, with TRBD2 identical over 8 bases. The CDR3 extends over 17 amino acids. CDR1 LGHDT and CDR2 YNNKEL come from the germline V gene (reference sequence). The V gene end was trimmed by 5 bases and the J gene end by 7 bases; junction bases not matched to a gene: 19. The CDR3 spells CASSSAFSSGSPWEQYF. The CDR3, as DNA: TGTGCCAGCAGCTCCGCCTTCTCAAGCGGGAGTCCATGGGAGCAGTACTTC.

This sequence joins TRBV6-2 or TRBV6-3 and TRBJ2-3; D gene uncertain. The CDR3 spans 17 residues. Germline CDR1 reads MNHEY; CDR2 reads SVGEGT. Trimming took 1 base from V and 2 from J, leaving 16 bases between them. The DNA of the CDR3 is TGTGCCAGCAGTTACTACGCCGCCGACTTCATCACAGATACGCAGTATTTT. It translates to CASSYYAADFITDTQYF.

In its sample, this clonotype was seen many times. The V and J genes are TRBV7-6 and TRBJ2-7; 11 nucleotides match TRBD1. From germline, CDR1 is SGHVS and CDR2 FNYEAQ. The ends lost 5 bases at V and 4 bases at J; junction bases unmatched: 4. CDR3 length: 14 residues. CDR3 protein: CASSARDRGYEQYF. In DNA, the CDR3 is TGTGCCAGCAGCGCCCGGGACAGGGGGTACGAGCAGTACTTC.

Concerning this clonotype: A much larger clone sits a single nucleotide away, making a read error possible. The chain joins TRBV4-3 to TRBJ2-7, with 8 bases lining up with TRBD1. Germline V gene lookup returns CDR1 LGHNA and CDR2 YSLEER. Germline trimming cut 1 base from V and 9 bases from J; bases unmatched to any gene: 5. This CDR3 has 13 residues. The CDR3 loop is CASSQVTGAGQYF. CDR3 nucleotide sequence: TGCGCCAGCAGCCAAGTGACAGGGGCCGGGCAGTACTTC.

This clonotype was observed a few times. V usage is TRBV7-3 and J usage is TRBJ2-3, with D possibly being TRBD2 (5 bases). The CDR3 runs 15 residues. V dropped 6 bases and J dropped 0 bases, with 13 bases sitting between them. CDR1 and CDR2 from the germline V gene are SGHTA and FQGTGA. The CDR3 DNA is TGTGCCAGCAGTGACACGGGATTGAGCACAGATACGCAGTATTTT. It codes for CASSDTGLSTDTQYF.

This clonotype has at least ten counts. V usage is TRBV29-1 and J usage is TRBJ2-2; 9 nucleotides match TRBD2. This CDR3 spans 14 amino acids. J gave up 3 bases and V 3 bases, and 2 bases lay outside the gene matches. Germline V gives CDR1 SQVTM, CDR2 ANQGSEA. CDR3 region: CSVDVAGDTGELFF. In DNA form, the CDR3 reads TGCAGCGTTGATGTAGCGGGAGACACCGGGGAGCTGTTTTTT.

There are a few counts of this clonotype. Mismatch with germline at one junction end may stem from a read error. The CDR3 reads CASNQDHYRMNTEAFF. DNA of the CDR3: TGCGCCAGCAACCAAGATCATTACAGGATGAACACTGAAGCTTTCTTT. This chain uses TRBV4-1 with TRBJ1-1; a weak D match, TRBD1 (5 bases). The V gene's germline CDR1 is MGHRA and CDR2 YSYEKL. The CDR3 has 16 residues.

Worth noting for this clonotype: One base away lies a much larger clone, so this may be a sequencing read error. The chain uses TRBV4-1 and TRBJ1-4; 9 bases match TRBD1. CDR1 MGHRA and CDR2 YSYEKL come from the germline V gene. The CDR3 is 15 residues long. DNA of the CDR3: TGCGTCAGCAGCCCAGAGACAGGGGGGAATGAAAAACTGTTTTTT. Protein: CVSSPETGGNEKLFF.

This clonotype was observed a few times. This CDR3 is CASSLDLSWEYF. CDR3 coding DNA: TGTGCCAGCAGTTTGGACCTATCATGGGAGTACTTC. The chain uses TRBV12-3 or TRBV12-4 and TRBJ2-7; D gene uncertain. Trimming cost V 3 bases and J 11 bases, with 14 bases left between them. The CDR3 has 12 amino acids.

The chain combines TRBV11-2 with TRBJ2-2, with D perhaps TRBD2 (6 bases). CDR1 is SGHAT and CDR2 is FQNNGV in the germline V gene. The CDR3 sequence is 15 residues long. V shed 8 bases and J shed 1 base, with 14 bases lying between them. The CDR3 loop reads CASLGQEGNTGELFF. DNA of the CDR3: TGTGCCAGCCTCGGGCAGGAGGGGAACACCGGGGAGCTGTTTTTT. The whole variable domain, filled in from reference TRBV11-2 and TRBJ2-2, reads EAGVAQSPRYKIIEKRQSVAFWCNPISGHATLYWYQQILGQGPKLLIQFQNNGVVDDSQLPKDRFSAERLKGVDSTLKIQPAKLEDSAVYLCASLGQEGNTGELFFGEGSRLTVL.

The chain has TRBV6-2 or TRBV6-3 and TRBJ2-7; D may be TRBD2 (7 bases). From germline, CDR1 is MNHEY and CDR2 SVGEGT. The CDR3 consists of 14 residues. Trimming removed 2 bases from V and 3 bases from J, with 11 bases in between. The chain's CDR3 is CASSYGGAYYEQYF. The CDR3 DNA follows: TGTGCCAGCAGTTACGGGGGGGCCTACTACGAGCAGTACTTC.

This clonotype has ten or more counts. V gene TRBV7-2 combines with J gene TRBJ1-1; D uncertain. The ends were cut back, 1 base at V and 11 bases at J, with 14 bases in the middle. CDR3 length: 13 amino acids. Germline lookup yields CDR1 SGHTA and CDR2 FQGNSA. CDR3 amino acids: CASSLGSGVDAFF. The CDR3 nucleotides read TGTGCCAGCAGCTTAGGCAGCGGGGTCGACGCTTTCTTT.

This clonotype was seen ten or more times. This chain uses TRBV5-6 with TRBJ1-1, with D possibly being TRBD1 (6 bases). This CDR3 has 13 amino acids. Trimming shortened V by 3 bases and J by 10 bases, and 16 bases separated the two germline ends. Germline assignment: CDR1 SGHDT and CDR2 YYEEEE. CDR3 loop: CASSSGQTVGAFF. The CDR3 coding sequence is TGTGCCAGCAGCTCCGGACAGACGGTCGGAGCTTTCTTT. The full variable domain, its missing parts supplied by reference TRBV5-6 and TRBJ1-1, is DAGVTQSPTHLIKTRGQQVTLRCSPKSGHDTVSWYQQALGQGPQFIFQYYEEEERQRGNFPDRFSGHQFPNYSSELNVNALLLGDSALYLCASSSGQTVGAFFGQGTRLTVV.

The genes are TRBV5-8 and TRBJ2-2; 9 positions agree with TRBD1. This CDR3 has 14 residues. The germline CDR1 and CDR2 sequences are SGHTS and YDEGEE. After removal of 2 bases from V and 5 bases from J, the junction contained 1 base not matched to a gene. The CDR3 loop reads CASSFGTGTGELFF. The CDR3 DNA sequence: TGTGCCAGCAGCTTCGGGACAGGGACCGGGGAGCTGTTTTTT.

V is TRBV20-1 and J is TRBJ2-7; TRBD1 matches 9 bases. The V and J ends lost 0 bases and 3 bases, in that order; junction bases with no gene match: 6. The germline V gene encodes CDR1 DFQATT and CDR2 SNEGSKA (reference sequence). The CDR3 runs to 15 residues. CDR3: CSARDWGQGDYEQYF. CDR3 coding DNA: TGCAGTGCTAGAGATTGGGGACAGGGCGACTACGAGCAGTACTTC.

Of note for this clonotype: One end of the junction varies from germline; a read error may be responsible. The chain couples TRBV4-3 to TRBJ1-1; perhaps TRBD1 as D (6 bases). CDR1 and CDR2 from the germline V gene are LGHNA and YSLEER. CDR3 length: 14 residues. In DNA form, the CDR3 reads TGCGCCAGCAGCCAGGAAACAGGGTACACTGAAGCTTCCTTT. This gives the protein CASSQETGYTEASF.

V gene TRBV4-3 combines with J gene TRBJ2-2; 9 bases are a match to TRBD1. This CDR3 spans 17 amino acids. From germline, CDR1 is LGHNA and CDR2 YSLEER. Germline trimming cut 0 bases from V and 4 bases from J; bases unmatched to any gene: 6. DNA of the CDR3: TGCGCCAGCAGCCAAGATCGGGGACAGGGTGGCACCGGGGAGCTGTTTTTT. It codes for CASSQDRGQGGTGELFF.

There are many counts of this clonotype. This rearrangement joins TRBV29-1 to TRBJ2-4, with TRBD2 matching over 14 bases. The CDR3 totals 17 residues. Germline CDR1 SQVTM, CDR2 ANQGSEA. Trimming removed 4 bases from V and 6 bases from J; junction bases left unmatched: 11. The CDR3 loop is CSVVDRLAGGPINIQYF. The DNA for the CDR3 is TGCAGCGTTGTGGACAGACTAGCGGGAGGGCCAATAAACATTCAGTACTTC. Full variable domain (rest looked up from reference TRBV29-1 and TRBJ2-4): SAVISQKPSRDICQRGTSLTIQCQVDSQVTMMFWYRQQPGQSLTLIATANQGSEATYESGFVIDKFPISRPNLTFSTLTVSNMSPEDSSIYLCSVVDRLAGGPINIQYFGAGTRLSVL.

With respect to this clonotype: A clone one base away is much larger, so this may be a read error. This chain uses TRBV4-3 with TRBJ1-1; D is unresolved. Trimming shortened V by 0 bases and J by 4 bases, and 6 bases separated the two germline ends. The CDR3 loop spans 13 amino acids. CDR1 LGHNA and CDR2 YSLEER come from the germline V gene. The CDR3 spells CASSQDDPTEAFF. As DNA, the CDR3 is TGCGCCAGCAGCCAAGACGATCCCACTGAAGCTTTCTTT.

Many counts were recorded for this clonotype. The chain couples TRBV7-9 to TRBJ1-1; D is perhaps TRBD1 (6 bases). CDR1 and CDR2 (germline): SEHNR, FQNEAQ (reference sequence). The CDR3 is made up of 13 amino acids. V lost 0 bases, J lost 11 bases, and 13 bases lay in between. The CDR3 loop is CASSLAPGARAFF. As DNA, the CDR3 is TGTGCCAGCAGCTTAGCGCCAGGGGCGCGGGCTTTCTTT.

This clonotype was seen many times. This chain joins TRBV7-9 and TRBJ2-6; D is undetermined. V was pared by 5 bases and J by 4 bases, with 9 bases between. This CDR3 is 14 amino acids long. CDR1 is SEHNR, CDR2 FQNEAQ, per germline (reference sequence). CDR3 bases: TGTGCCAGCAGCAATAATACCGGGGCCAACGTCCTGACTTTC. Translating gives CASSNNTGANVLTF. The full variable domain, with the rest looked up from reference TRBV7-9 and TRBJ2-6, is DTGVSQNPRHKITKRGQNVTFRCDPISEHNRLYWYRQTLGQGPEFLTYFQNEAQLEKSRLLSDRFSAERPKGSFSTLEIQRTEQGDSAMYLCASSNNTGANVLTFGAGSRLTVL.

The rearrangement links TRBV28 to TRBJ2-3, with D hard to call. Trimming stripped 7 bases from V and 1 base from J, with 15 bases between. The CDR3 loop spans 15 amino acids. The germline V gene has CDR1 MDHEN and CDR2 SYDVKM. CDR3 in DNA: TGTGCCAGCAAAGGTTCGCACAGACGCACAGATACGCAGTATTTT. Translation gives CASKGSHRRTDTQYF.

The gene calls are TRBV30 and TRBJ2-7; TRBD2 matches 10 bases. The CDR3 consists of 13 residues. The germline V gene has CDR1 GTSNPN and CDR2 SVGIG (reference sequence). The V and J ends lost 3 bases and 5 bases, in that order; junction bases with no gene match: 4. The CDR3 loop reads CAWRTSGTHEQYF. For the CDR3, the DNA is TGTGCCTGGAGAACTAGCGGGACCCACGAGCAGTACTTC.

Concerning this clonotype itself: This sequence may be a read error, since a much larger clone differs from it by one base. This chain uses TRBV5-6 with TRBJ1-1; TRBD1 matches 9 bases. J was trimmed by 3 bases and V by 4 bases; bases with no gene match: 7. The V gene's germline CDR1 is SGHDT and CDR2 YYEEEE. The CDR3 totals 15 residues. CDR3 sequence reads: CASSHGTGRYTEAFF. In DNA, the CDR3 is TGTGCCAGCAGCCACGGGACAGGGCGGTACACTGAAGCTTTCTTT.

This clonotype was counted many times. The CDR3 spells CSASPFDSPNQPQHF. The CDR3 DNA is TGCAGTGCTAGTCCCTTCGACAGCCCCAATCAGCCCCAGCATTTT. The rearrangement links TRBV20-1 to TRBJ1-5; a weak D match, TRBD1 (5 bases). Germline CDR1 DFQATT, CDR2 SNEGSKA (reference sequence). The length of the CDR3 is 15 residues. Between the trimmed V and J ends, which lost 3 bases and 3 bases, there was a span of 15 bases.